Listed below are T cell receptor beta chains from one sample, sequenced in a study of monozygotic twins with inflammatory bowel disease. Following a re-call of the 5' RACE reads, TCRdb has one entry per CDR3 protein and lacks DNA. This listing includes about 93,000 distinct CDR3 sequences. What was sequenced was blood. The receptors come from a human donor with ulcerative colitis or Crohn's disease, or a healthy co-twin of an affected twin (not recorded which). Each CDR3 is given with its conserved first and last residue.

CASSWGGNQPQHF	13	TRBJ1-5	TRBV6-5
CASSLPLLGELFF	13	TRBJ2-2	TRBV7-2
CSAPDRGNQPQHF	13	TRBJ1-5	TRBV20-1
CASSLESGVASNNEQFF	17	TRBJ2-1	TRBV5-1
CSVVGQGTLNTEAFF	15	TRBJ1-1	TRBV29-1
CASSLSWEDGYTF	13	TRBJ1-2	TRBV5-4
CASSGTANSPLHF	13	TRBJ1-6	TRBV19
CASSQEETDTQYF	13	TRBJ2-3	TRBV4-2
CASRIQGGNTQYF	13	TRBJ2-3	TRBV5-6
CASIERMNNEKLFF	14	TRBJ1-4	TRBV12-3/TRBV12-4
CASRTGGAVQETQYF	15	TRBJ2-5	TRBV5-1
CASSPGTGMREQYF	14	TRBJ2-7	TRBV7-9
CASRRITDTQYF	12	TRBJ2-3	TRBV12-3/TRBV12-4
CASSPGPGTYGYTF	14	TRBJ1-2	TRBV27
CSAAGTVYGYTF	12	TRBJ1-2	TRBV29-1
CASSGKLAGGKETQYF	16	TRBJ2-5	TRBV5-1
CASSLEAEQFF	11	TRBJ2-1	TRBV5-1
CASSLMGLADYNEQFF	16	TRBJ2-1	TRBV7-9
CASSPLNFGGVYEQYF	16	TRBJ2-7	TRBV6-1
CASSLETVNTGELFF	15	TRBJ2-2	TRBV11-2
CASSLGWNSPLHF	13	TRBJ1-6	TRBV5-5
CASSLTSGGANEQFF	15	TRBJ2-1	TRBV3-1
CSARELSTDYGYTF	14	TRBJ1-2	TRBV20-1
CSAPPGRGQAGDYGYTF	17	TRBJ1-2	TRBV20-1
CSVEDPEEVPEAFF	14	TRBJ1-1	TRBV29-1
CSAEWLGATEAFF	13	TRBJ1-1	TRBV20-1
CASSMRRRGSSYNEQFF	17	TRBJ2-1	TRBV19
CASSSRQETSNQPQHF	16	TRBJ1-5	TRBV6-5
CASSEASPYEQYF	13	TRBJ2-7	TRBV6-1
CASSQDRGRTGLETQYF	17	TRBJ2-5	TRBV3-1
CASSAQGKDYGYTF	14	TRBJ1-2	TRBV21-1
CASSLREFYNEQFF	14	TRBJ2-1	TRBV5-1
CSARSPGSRGGRETQYF	17	TRBJ2-5	TRBV20-1
CASSLRSGSSPLHF	14	TRBJ1-6	TRBV5-1
CASQKRPSGGAWSYNEQFF	19	TRBJ2-1	TRBV19
CASSPTGDIAFF	12	TRBJ1-1	TRBV3-1
CATSRGVVPDTQYF	14	TRBJ2-3	TRBV15
CASLQGATQYF	11	TRBJ2-3	TRBV24-1
CASHRAGSYEQYF	13	TRBJ2-7	TRBV6-5
CASSYSILKPSGTDTQYF	18	TRBJ2-3	TRBV6-5
CATNRDASAAEAFF	14	TRBJ1-1	TRBV6-1
CSASFREGEKLFF	13	TRBJ1-4	TRBV20-1
CASSHLRGRGIQYF	14	TRBJ2-4	TRBV3-1
CASSVEDRDTEAFF	14	TRBJ1-1	TRBV9
CASSLPERGAPYNEQFF	17	TRBJ2-1	TRBV7-8
CASSLEGQFYGYTF	14	TRBJ1-2	TRBV7-2
CASSLFLPTAYEQYF	15	TRBJ2-7	TRBV7-8
CASSLDRLGYTF	12	TRBJ1-2	TRBV12-3/TRBV12-4
CALGLADNEQFF	12	TRBJ2-1	TRBV10-3
CASSLARLVPDTQYF	15	TRBJ2-3	TRBV7-8
CASSFGGGAYEQYF	14	TRBJ2-7	TRBV5-1
CSANRGGTEAFF	12	TRBJ1-1	TRBV29-1